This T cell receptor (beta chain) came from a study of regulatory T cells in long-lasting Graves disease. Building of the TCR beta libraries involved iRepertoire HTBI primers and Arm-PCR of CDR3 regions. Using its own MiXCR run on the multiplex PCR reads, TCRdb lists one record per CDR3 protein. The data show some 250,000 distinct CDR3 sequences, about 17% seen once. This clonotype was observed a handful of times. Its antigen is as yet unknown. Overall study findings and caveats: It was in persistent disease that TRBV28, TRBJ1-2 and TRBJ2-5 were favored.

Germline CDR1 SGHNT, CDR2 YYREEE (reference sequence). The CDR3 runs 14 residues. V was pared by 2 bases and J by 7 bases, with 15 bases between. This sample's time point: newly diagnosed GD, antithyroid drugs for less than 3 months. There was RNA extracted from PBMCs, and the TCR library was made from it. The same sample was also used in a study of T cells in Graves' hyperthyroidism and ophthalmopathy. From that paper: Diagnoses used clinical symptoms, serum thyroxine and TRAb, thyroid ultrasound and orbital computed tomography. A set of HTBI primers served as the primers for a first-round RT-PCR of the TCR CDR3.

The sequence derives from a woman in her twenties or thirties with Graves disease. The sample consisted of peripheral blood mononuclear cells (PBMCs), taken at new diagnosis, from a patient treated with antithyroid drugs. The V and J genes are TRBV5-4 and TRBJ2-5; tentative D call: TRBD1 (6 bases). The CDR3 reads CASSFMGARLTQYF. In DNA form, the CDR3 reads TGTGCCAGCAGCTTCATGGGGGCGCGGCTGACCCAGTACTTC.